Following are 17 T cell receptor beta chains from one sample sequenced in a study of Graves' ophthalmopathy and Graves' hyperthyroidism (dated by TCRdb to between 2017 and 2018). This sample was sequenced with an Illumina HiSeq 2000. TCR beta CDR3 regions were amplified from RNA transcripts for repertoire sequencing. HTBI primers and the Qiagen OneStep RT-PCR kit were used in a first-round RT-PCR, which was followed by a second-round multiplex PCR, size selection and purification. TCRdb took the public reads, trimmed them with fastp at Q25, ran MiXCR for clone calling and kept in-frame beta chains. Entries are consolidated by CDR3 protein sequence, retaining the most common genes and DNA. The sample includes under 400,000 distinct CDR3 sequences, with roughly a sixth observed a single time. The ten largest account for 9% to 15% of the sample. The sequencing sample was made of peripheral blood. The receptors shown here come from an adult man with Graves' ophthalmopathy.

The chain couples TRBV19 to TRBJ1-6; 7 bases align to TRBD1. V lost 5 bases, J lost 6 bases, and 13 bases stayed unmatched. The germline CDR1 and CDR2 sequences are LNHDA and SQIVND (reference sequence). The CDR3 totals 17 residues. CDR3 loop: CASSPRTGLRRNSPLHF. As DNA, the CDR3 is TGTGCCAGTAGTCCCCGGACAGGCCTCAGACGTAATTCACCCCTCCACTTT.

This chain uses TRBV6-1 with TRBJ1-2; TRBD1 aligns across 7 bases. Germline CDR1 MNHNS, CDR2 SASEGT. The CDR3 totals 12 residues. V shed 10 bases, J shed 2 bases, and the junction held 4 bases outside the gene matches. As DNA, the CDR3 is TGTGCCACCGGACAGGAGAACTATGGCTACACCTTC. Encoded protein: CATGQENYGYTF.

This clonotype was seen ten or more times. J is TRBJ1-5 and V is TRBV12-5, with D unclear. This CDR3 spans 13 amino acids. V gave up 4 bases and J gave up 4 bases, with 8 bases separating them. The germline CDR1 and CDR2 sequences are LGHNT and FRNRAP. CDR3 loop: CASGSETNQPQHF. For the CDR3, the DNA is TGTGCTAGTGGTTCAGAAACAAATCAGCCCCAGCATTTT.

In its sample, this clonotype was seen a few times. A much larger clone differs by one base, so this may be a read error. CDR3 in amino acids: CVSSALAGGSYEQYF. DNA for the CDR3: TGTGTCAGTAGTGCACTAGCGGGGGGCTCCTACGAGCAGTACTTC. The chain has TRBV19 and TRBJ2-7; 12 positions agree with TRBD2. The CDR3 is 15 residues long. Germline-derived CDR1 and CDR2 are LNHDA and SQIVND (reference sequence).

This clonotype was seen only a few times. The chain uses TRBV11-2 and TRBJ2-2, with TRBD2 matching over 11 bases. The CDR3 runs to 17 residues. Germline V gives CDR1 SGHAT, CDR2 FQNNGV. Trimming at V came to 3 bases and at J to 6 bases, leaving 9 bases not matched to a gene. In nucleotides, the CDR3 is TGTGCCAGCAGCTTCTATGTAGCGGGGGGGCTTTCCGGGGAGCTGTTTTTT. It translates to CASSFYVAGGLSGELFF.

Ten or more counts support this clonotype. The chain recombines TRBV3-1 with TRBJ2-7; D perhaps matches TRBD2 (5 bases). CDR3 length: 14 amino acids. CDR1 is LGHDT, CDR2 YNNKEL, per germline (reference sequence). V was cut by 4 bases and J by 2 bases, with 12 bases left in between. For the CDR3, the DNA is TGTGCCAGCAGCCGGGGAGTTACCCCCTACGAGCAGTACTTC. This translates into CASSRGVTPYEQYF.

This clonotype was recorded many times. This chain connects TRBV4-1 to TRBJ2-5, with D perhaps matching TRBD2 (6 bases). The CDR3 is 14 amino acids. Germline CDR1 MGHRA, CDR2 YSYEKL. Trimming left V 2 bases short and J 4 bases short, with 11 bases between. CDR3 nucleotide sequence: TGCGCCAGCAGCCAACCGGGAGAGGGAGAGACCCAGTACTTC. Its translation: CASSQPGEGETQYF.

Many counts were recorded for this clonotype. The rearrangement links TRBV6-2 or TRBV6-3 to TRBJ2-6, with a weak D call TRBD1 (6 bases). CDR3 length: 17 residues. V gave up 8 bases and J gave up 4 bases, with 21 bases separating them. CDR1 is MNHEY and CDR2 is SVGEGT in the germline V gene. The CDR3 bases are TGTGCCAGCTCACTCGACAGGCGAGCCGGCGGGGCCAACGTCCTGACTTTC. Its translation: CASSLDRRAGGANVLTF.

This clonotype has just a few counts. One end of the junction varies from germline; a read error may be responsible. The CDR3 protein is CASMGSNQPQPF. DNA of the CDR3: TGTGCCAGCATGGGTAGCAATCAGCCCCAGCCTTTT. The chain uses TRBV6-1 and TRBJ1-5; D call uncertain. CDR1 and CDR2 (germline): MNHNS, SASEGT. This CDR3 contains 12 residues.

This clonotype was observed at least ten times. This chain joins TRBV6-1 and TRBJ1-3, with D perhaps TRBD1 (6 bases). V lost 6 bases to trimming and J lost 4 bases, with 13 bases between them. The germline V gene has CDR1 MNHNS and CDR2 SASEGT. The CDR3 has 14 residues. The CDR3 spells CASSPPGAGNTIYF. The CDR3 DNA reads as TGTGCCAGCAGCCCTCCAGGGGCCGGAAACACCATATATTTT.

This clonotype showed up many times. This sequence joins TRBV6-1 and TRBJ2-7, with 9 bases that match TRBD2. Germline CDR1 reads MNHNS; CDR2 reads SASEGT. With 5 bases clipped from V and 3 bases from J, the junction kept 8 bases outside the gene matches. The CDR3 consists of 15 residues. This CDR3 reads CASSPVGLAFYEQYF. The CDR3 DNA is TGTGCCAGCAGTCCCGTCGGACTAGCGTTCTACGAGCAGTACTTC.

This clonotype was recorded many times. The V gene is TRBV18, the J gene TRBJ2-5; D not certain. The germline V gene has CDR1 KGHSH and CDR2 LQKENI. V lost 2 bases to trimming and J lost 5 bases, with 12 bases between them. The CDR3 runs 14 residues. The CDR3 coding sequence is TGTGCCAGCTCACCAAGTCCGTCGGCGGAGACCCAGTACTTC. As protein: CASSPSPSAETQYF.

This clonotype was observed at least ten times. The CDR3 DNA reads TGTGCCAGCAGCCAAAAAACAGGGATCACCCAGCATTTT. Protein: CASSQKTGITQHF. This rearrangement joins TRBV7-9 to TRBJ1-5; weak D call: TRBD1 (6 bases). The CDR3 has 13 residues. Trimming left V 5 bases short and J 11 bases short, with 16 bases between. Per germline, CDR1 SEHNR and CDR2 FQNEAQ (reference sequence). Based on the CDR3 plus reference TRBV7-9 and TRBJ1-5, the full variable domain is DTGVSQNPRHKITKRGQNVTFRCDPISEHNRLYWYRQTLGQGPEFLTYFQNEAQLEKSRLLSDRFSAERPKGSFSTLEIQRTEQGDSAMYLCASSQKTGITQHFGDGTRLSIL.

This clonotype showed up many times. This sequence joins TRBV6-2 or TRBV6-3 and TRBJ2-5, with D tentatively TRBD1 (6 bases). Germline V gene sequence: CDR1 MNHEY, CDR2 SVGEGT. The CDR3 totals 14 residues. V shed 6 bases and J shed 4 bases, with 15 bases lying between them. In DNA form, the CDR3 reads TGTGCCAGCAGGCCAGAGGGGGACCTAGAGACCCAGTACTTC. It translates to CASRPEGDLETQYF.

Turning to this clonotype: One end of the junction fails to match germline, which may point to a read error. The gene calls are TRBV27 and TRBJ1-2; D may be TRBD1 (6 bases). Germline CDR1 reads MNHEY; CDR2 reads SMNVEV (reference sequence). This CDR3 spans 15 amino acids. The DNA of the CDR3 is TGTGTCAGCAGTTCCGACCTACAGGGCAATGATGGCTACACCTTC. Protein product: CVSSSDLQGNDGYTF.

Notes on this clonotype: This could be a read error, since a much larger clone is one nucleotide away. CDR3 coding DNA: TGTGCCAGCAGCCAGACGTCGGGGGGGAACACTGAAGCTTTCTTT. As protein: CASSQTSGGNTEAFF. The rearrangement joins TRBV13 to TRBJ1-1; tentative D call: TRBD1 (5 bases). Germline V gene sequence: CDR1 PRHDT, CDR2 FYEKMQ (reference sequence). This CDR3 has 15 residues. Trimming stripped 5 bases from V and 1 base from J, with 14 bases between.

In the case of this clonotype: A read error may be the cause here, since a much bigger clone is one base away. This chain joins TRBV9 and TRBJ1-1, with D possibly being TRBD1 (6 bases). The V and J ends lost 3 bases and 2 bases respectively, with 14 bases between them. CDR3 size: 15 residues. Germline loops: CDR1 SGDLS, CDR2 YYNGEE. CDR3 sequence reads: CASSARSGANTEAFF. CDR3 sequence (DNA): TGTGCCAGCAGCGCCCGGTCAGGGGCAAACACTGAAGCTTTCTTT. The full variable domain, rest sourced from reference TRBV9 and TRBJ1-1, is DSGVTQTPKHLITATGQRVTLRCSPRSGDLSVYWYQQSLDQGLQFLIQYYNGEERAKGNILERFSAQQFPDLHSELNLSSLELGDSALYFCASSARSGANTEAFFGQGTRLTVV.